This T cell receptor (beta chain) stems from a study of patients and donors after allogeneic stem cell transplantation. The CDR3 has 16 amino acids. Germline V gene data show CDR1 as MNHEY and CDR2 as SMNVEV (reference sequence). Deletions cut 5 bases from V and 4 bases from J, with 20 bases between. In TCRdb, the RT-PCR reads were re-called with MiXCR into one record per CDR3 protein. The sample holds about 960,000 distinct CDR3 sequences, approximately 18% seen once. The rearrangement uses TRBV27 and TRBJ1-2; the D gene is possibly TRBD1 (5 bases). This receptor was obtained from a human donor who was either an allogeneic HSCT recipient or a stem cell or donor lymphocyte infusion donor (not recorded which). It is not recorded whose cells these are; they may come from a transplant donor. The sample taken for sequencing was blood, either unsorted or a sorted T cell fraction (not recorded which). The CDR3: CASSPLPPGGGYGYTF. The CDR3, as DNA: TGTGCCAGCAGTCCCCTTCCCCCCGGTGGGGGCTATGGCTACACCTTC.